This is a list of T cell receptor beta chains from one sample in a study of Graves' ophthalmopathy and Graves' hyperthyroidism. TCRdb re-analysed the multiplex PCR reads in MiXCR, keeping a single row per CDR3 protein. This table has hundreds of thousands of distinct CDR3 sequences, 15% appearing once. The material sequenced was peripheral blood. These receptors were taken from a woman in her late teens or twenties with stable Graves' hyperthyroidism. The CDR3 runs from the conserved cysteine through the conserved F or W. Fields, in order: V gene, D gene, J gene, clone size, CDR3 protein, CDR3 DNA. A D gene is named only where the DNA matches it firmly. For some rows the clone size is stated as once, few or many, or as a class when expanded; others skip it.

TRBV11-2	TRBD2	TRBJ2-1	-	CASIRTSGGLYNEQFF	TGTGCCAGCATCCGGACTAGCGGGGGCCTTTACAATGAGCAGTTCTTC
TRBV12-3/TRBV12-4	TRBD1	TRBJ1-2	many	CASSLPGQGEYGYTF	TGTGCCAGCAGTTTACCTGGACAGGGTGAATATGGCTACACCTTC
TRBV30	-	TRBJ2-5	-	CAWSVRGTDKETQYF	TGTGCCTGGAGTGTACGCGGGACAGACAAAGAGACCCAGTACTTC
TRBV20-1	-	TRBJ1-1	many	CSAQREVRSTEAFF	TGCAGTGCCCAACGAGAGGTACGGAGTACTGAAGCTTTCTTT
TRBV11-2	-	TRBJ2-2	many	CASSGDRRRTGELFF	TGTGCCAGCAGCGGTGACAGGAGGAGGACCGGGGAGCTGTTTTTT
TRBV7-6	-	TRBJ2-7	many	CADKYEQYF	TGTGCCGACAAGTACGAGCAGTACTTC
TRBV20-1	-	TRBJ1-3	many	CSASLVSGNTIYF	TGCAGTGCTAGTTTGGTCTCTGGAAACACCATATATTTT
TRBV6-1	TRBD1	TRBJ1-2	many	CASSARQGDGYTF	TGTGCCAGCAGTGCCAGACAGGGCGATGGCTACACCTTC
TRBV10-2	-	TRBJ1-2	-	CASSVRDTPYGYTF	TGCGCCAGCAGTGTGAGGGACACACCCTATGGCTACACCTTC
TRBV9	TRBD2	TRBJ2-7	-	CASSVDAGGSYEQYF	TGTGCCAGCAGCGTAGACGCGGGGGGCTCCTACGAGCAGTACTTC
TRBV6-5	TRBD1	TRBJ1-1	many	CASSYPGQGRAFF	TGTGCCAGCAGTTACCCGGGACAGGGGCGGGCTTTCTTT
TRBV7-3	-	TRBJ1-2	-	CASSPLPGKNGYTF	TGTGCCAGCAGCCCCCTCCCGGGGAAGAATGGCTACACCTTC
TRBV12-3/TRBV12-4	-	TRBJ2-7	-	CASSFGNNPSYEQYF	TGTGCCAGCAGTTTCGGAAACAACCCCTCCTACGAGCAGTACTTC
TRBV20-1	-	TRBJ2-5	-	CSANKWTEQETQYF	TGCAGTGCGAACAAATGGACGGAGCAAGAGACCCAGTACTTC
TRBV7-8	TRBD1	TRBJ2-7	many	CASSLQGAAYEQYF	TGTGCCAGCAGCTTGCAGGGGGCTGCCTACGAGCAGTACTTC
TRBV6-5	-	TRBJ1-6	-	CASSYSRNSATPLHF	TGTGCCAGCAGTTACTCCCGCAACTCGGCGACACCCCTCCACTTT
TRBV6-1	TRBD1	TRBJ2-5	many	CASSDYRGPQETQYF	TGTGCCAGCAGTGACTACAGGGGGCCCCAAGAGACCCAGTACTTC
TRBV11-2	-	TRBJ2-1	-	CASSLGGANEQFF	TGTGCCAGCAGCTTAGGGGGGGCAAATGAGCAGTTCTTC
TRBV6-1	-	TRBJ2-5	-	CASSPRVPGETQYF	TGTGCCAGCAGTCCCCGGGTTCCAGGGGAGACCCAGTACTTC